A selection of T cell receptor beta chains follows, all from one sample in a study of blood T cells in healthy people across ages. TCRdb analysed the 5' RACE reads with MiXCR anew, one entry per CDR3 protein. The sample has about 640,000 distinct CDR3 sequences, roughly 58% seen once. The sample consisted of blood. Receptor source: a man in his 60s in good health. Each CDR3 is given with its conserved first and last residue. Fields, in order: V gene, clone size, D gene, J gene, CDR3 protein, CDR3 DNA. The D gene is left open where the match is weak. Clone size is not always given. Where it is, it says once, few, many or a class for expanded clones.

TRBV6-6	.	.	TRBJ2-5	CASSNRERETQYF	TGTGCCAGCAGTAACAGGGAAAGAGAGACCCAGTACTTC
TRBV12-3/TRBV12-4	.	TRBD1	TRBJ1-1	CASSPHGGQGASEAFF	TGCGCCAGCAGTCCCCACGGGGGACAGGGGGCGTCTGAAGCTTTCTTT
TRBV2	.	.	TRBJ2-7	CASFRGTYYEQYF	TGTGCCAGCTTCCGGGGGACATACTACGAGCAGTACTTC
TRBV5-1	once	.	TRBJ2-5	CASRMGEGGVYNEQYF	TGCGCCAGCAGAATGGGTGAAGGTGGGGTTTACAATGAGCAGTACTTC
TRBV20-1	.	TRBD2	TRBJ2-1	CSARDAGGAYNEQFF	TGCAGTGCTAGAGATGCGGGGGGGGCCTACAATGAGCAGTTCTTC
TRBV29-1	.	.	TRBJ2-1	CSVADTYNEQFF	TGCAGCGTTGCCGACACCTACAATGAGCAGTTCTTC
TRBV5-1	.	.	TRBJ2-1	CASSLGNGGEQFF	TGCGCCAGCAGCTTGGGCAACGGTGGGGAGCAGTTCTTC
TRBV12-3/TRBV12-4	.	TRBD1	TRBJ2-3	CASSRDRKTDTQYF	TGTGCCAGCAGTAGGGACAGGAAGACAGATACGCAGTATTTT
TRBV19	.	.	TRBJ1-2	CASSMSGRIYGYTF	TGTGCCAGTAGTATGTCAGGGCGGATCTATGGCTACACCTTC
TRBV9	many	TRBD1	TRBJ2-4	CASSERTGGADIQYF	TGTGCCAGCAGCGAGCGGACAGGGGGCGCAGACATTCAGTACTTC
TRBV7-9	.	.	TRBJ1-1	CASSLVGATTEAFF	TGTGCCAGCAGCTTAGTCGGGGCGACCACTGAAGCTTTCTTT
TRBV20-1	few	.	TRBJ2-7	CSASSLAVYEQYF	TGCAGTGCTAGTTCGTTGGCTGTTTACGAGCAGTACTTC
TRBV3-1	.	.	TRBJ2-1	CASSRRWDSLDEQFF	TGTGCCAGCAGCCGGAGGTGGGACTCCTTGGATGAGCAGTTCTTC
TRBV7-8	many	.	TRBJ2-7	CASSLVGGRTYEQYF	TGTGCCAGCAGCTTAGTGGGGGGCCGGACCTACGAGCAGTACTTC
TRBV20-1	once	.	TRBJ2-3	CSASNPRGFTDTQYF	TGCAGTGCTAGTAACCCGAGGGGTTTCACAGATACGCAGTATTTT
TRBV20-1	.	TRBD1	TRBJ2-5	CSATGQDFQETQYF	TGCAGTGCGACGGGACAGGACTTCCAAGAGACCCAGTACTTC
TRBV4-1	.	.	TRBJ1-5	CASSTTGAGPQHF	TGCGCCAGCAGCACTACCGGGGCGGGCCCCCAGCATTTT
TRBV9	.	.	TRBJ2-5	CASSTRPLEETQYF	TGTGCCAGCAGCACCCGTCCCCTCGAAGAGACCCAGTACTTC
TRBV12-3/TRBV12-4	few	TRBD1	TRBJ2-3	CASGTGAKGADTQYF	TGTGCCAGCGGAACAGGGGCTAAAGGGGCAGATACGCAGTATTTT
TRBV29-1	.	TRBD1	TRBJ1-5	CSVGQGNNQPQHF	TGCAGCGTGGGACAGGGGAACAATCAGCCCCAGCATTTT
TRBV11-2	.	.	TRBJ2-7	CASSLGPPTEQYF	TGTGCCAGCAGCTTGGGTCCCCCGACCGAGCAGTACTTC
TRBV7-9	.	TRBD2	TRBJ2-1	CASSSGLAGINNEQFF	TGTGCCAGCAGCTCCGGACTAGCGGGGATCAACAATGAGCAGTTCTTC
TRBV15	.	.	TRBJ1-2	CATSPRAFGGYTF	TGTGCCACCAGCCCAAGGGCTTTTGGGGGCTACACCTTC
TRBV10-1	.	.	TRBJ2-7	CASSPLTGNGGYEQYF	TGCGCCAGCAGCCCACTTACAGGGAACGGGGGCTACGAGCAGTACTTC
TRBV20-1	few	.	TRBJ1-5	CSARGSIAQPQHF	TGCAGTGCTAGAGGGAGTATAGCCCAGCCCCAGCATTTT
TRBV6-1	.	TRBD1	TRBJ2-7	CASSAGGGQGISYEQYF	TGTGCCAGCAGCGCTGGTGGGGGACAGGGCATCTCCTACGAGCAGTACTTC
TRBV10-1	.	.	TRBJ1-1	CASSEGGTMNTEAFF	TGCGCCAGCAGTGAGGGAGGCACCATGAACACTGAAGCTTTCTTT
TRBV28	.	TRBD1	TRBJ2-5	CASSSIQYGTGVRAQYF	TGTGCCAGCAGTTCCATCCAATACGGGACAGGGGTCAGGGCCCAGTACTTC
TRBV3-1	.	TRBD1	TRBJ2-1	CASSPGTGGYEQFF	TGTGCCAGCAGCCCTGGGACAGGGGGATATGAGCAGTTCTTC
TRBV7-8	.	.	TRBJ2-6	CASSLGAGTTGANVLTF	TGTGCCAGCAGCTTAGGCGCAGGGACAACTGGGGCCAACGTCCTGACTTTC
TRBV14	.	.	TRBJ1-2	CASSPGHQNYGYTF	TGTGCCAGCAGCCCGGGACACCAGAACTATGGCTACACCTTC
TRBV10-3	.	TRBD1	TRBJ2-6	CAISGTGQNSGANVLTF	TGTGCCATCAGCGGGACAGGGCAAAACTCTGGGGCCAACGTCCTGACTTTC
TRBV10-3	.	.	TRBJ1-2	CAISVQGNYGYTF	TGTGCCATCAGCGTACAGGGAAACTATGGCTACACCTTC
TRBV20-1	.	TRBD2	TRBJ2-3	CSASLTSGTDTQYF	TGCAGTGCCTCTCTGACTAGCGGCACAGATACGCAGTATTTT
TRBV4-1	.	.	TRBJ2-2	CASSQVWDAGELFF	TGCGCCAGCAGCCAAGTCTGGGACGCCGGGGAGCTGTTTTTT
TRBV5-5	.	TRBD1	TRBJ2-5	CASHPGQGPQETLYF	TGTGCCAGCCATCCGGGACAGGGGCCCCAAGAGACCCTGTACTTC
TRBV5-5	.	.	TRBJ2-6	CASSALRTSGANVLTF	TGTGCCAGCAGCGCTTTGAGGACCTCTGGGGCCAACGTCCTGACTTTC
TRBV7-9	.	TRBD2	TRBJ2-3	CASSYDGTRVTDTQYF	TGTGCCAGCAGCTACGATGGGACTAGAGTCACAGATACGCAGTATTTT
TRBV6-4	.	.	TRBJ2-5	CASSDVRGGTQYF	TGTGCCAGCAGTGACGTTCGTGGGGGGACCCAGTACTTC
TRBV2	.	TRBD1	TRBJ2-3	CASKEGTGITDTQYF	TGTGCCAGCAAGGAGGGGACAGGGATCACAGATACGCAGTATTTT
TRBV12-3/TRBV12-4	.	TRBD1	TRBJ2-1	CASRFTGGTYNEQFF	TGTGCCAGTAGGTTCACAGGGGGCACCTACAATGAGCAGTTCTTC
TRBV29-1	.	.	TRBJ1-4	CSVGTFATNEKLFF	TGCAGCGTGGGGACATTCGCAACTAATGAAAAACTGTTTTTT
TRBV5-1	.	TRBD2	TRBJ2-7	CASSSGTSGGKSYNEQYF	TGCGCCAGCAGCTCGGGGACTAGCGGGGGGAAATCCTACAATGAGCAGTACTTC
TRBV11-2	.	.	TRBJ2-7	CASSTTLGLNEQYF	TGTGCCAGCAGCACCACGTTGGGGCTCAACGAGCAGTACTTC
TRBV29-1	.	TRBD2	TRBJ2-1	CSTKRPGGGYNEQFF	TGCAGCACCAAACGTCCGGGGGGGGGATACAATGAGCAGTTCTTC
TRBV5-1	once	.	TRBJ2-5	CASSYDSPQETQYF	TGCGCCAGCAGCTACGACAGTCCCCAAGAGACCCAGTACTTC
TRBV10-3	.	.	TRBJ1-2	CAISESLSPYGYTF	TGTGCCATCAGTGAATCCCTATCACCCTATGGCTACACCTTC
TRBV15	.	.	TRBJ2-7	CPTSRDRGSRYEQYF	TGTCCCACCAGCAGAGATCGGGGCAGCCGCTACGAGCAGTACTTC
TRBV14	.	TRBD1	TRBJ1-2	CASSLDRGPYGYTF	TGTGCCAGCAGCCTGGACAGGGGGCCCTATGGCTACACCTTC
TRBV2	.	.	TRBJ1-3	CASSEVREPGNTIYF	TGTGCCAGCAGTGAAGTCAGGGAGCCTGGAAACACCATATATTTT
TRBV25-1	.	.	TRBJ2-5	CASSEAGGGNSETQYF	TGTGCCAGCAGTGAAGCTGGTGGCGGGAATTCAGAGACCCAGTACTTC
TRBV7-2	.	.	TRBJ2-1	CASSLDAQYNEQFF	TGTGCCAGCAGCTTAGATGCCCAGTACAATGAGCAGTTCTTC
TRBV19	.	.	TRBJ1-2	CASEGGDSNYGYTF	TGTGCCAGTGAAGGTGGAGACAGTAACTATGGCTACACCTTC
TRBV29-1	.	.	TRBJ1-1	CSVGAGNTEAFF	TGCAGCGTCGGGGCCGGGAACACTGAAGCTTTCTTT